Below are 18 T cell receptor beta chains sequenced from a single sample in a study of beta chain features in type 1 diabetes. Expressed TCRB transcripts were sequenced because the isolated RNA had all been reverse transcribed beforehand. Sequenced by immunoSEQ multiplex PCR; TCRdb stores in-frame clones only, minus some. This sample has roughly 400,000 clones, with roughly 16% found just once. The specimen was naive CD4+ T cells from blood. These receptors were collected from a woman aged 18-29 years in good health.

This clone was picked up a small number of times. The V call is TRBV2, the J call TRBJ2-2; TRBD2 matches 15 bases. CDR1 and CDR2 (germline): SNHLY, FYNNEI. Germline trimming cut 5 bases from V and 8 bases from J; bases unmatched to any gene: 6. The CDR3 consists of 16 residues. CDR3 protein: CASSFQGLAGGGELFF. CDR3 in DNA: TGTGCCAGCAGTTTCCAGGGACTAGCGGGAGGTGGGGAGCTGTTTTTT.

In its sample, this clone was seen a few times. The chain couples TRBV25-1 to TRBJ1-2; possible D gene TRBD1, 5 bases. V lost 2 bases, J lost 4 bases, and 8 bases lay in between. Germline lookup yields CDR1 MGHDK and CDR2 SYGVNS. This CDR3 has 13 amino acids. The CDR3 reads CASSERGGYGYTF. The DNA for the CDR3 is TGTGCCAGCAGTGAAAGGGGCGGCTATGGCTACACCTTC.

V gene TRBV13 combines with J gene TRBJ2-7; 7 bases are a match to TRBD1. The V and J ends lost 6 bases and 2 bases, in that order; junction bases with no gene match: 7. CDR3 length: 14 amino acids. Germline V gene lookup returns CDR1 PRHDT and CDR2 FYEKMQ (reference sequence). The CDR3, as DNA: TGTGCCAGCAGTCGGGACAGAATTACCTACGAGCAGTACTTC. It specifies CASSRDRITYEQYF.

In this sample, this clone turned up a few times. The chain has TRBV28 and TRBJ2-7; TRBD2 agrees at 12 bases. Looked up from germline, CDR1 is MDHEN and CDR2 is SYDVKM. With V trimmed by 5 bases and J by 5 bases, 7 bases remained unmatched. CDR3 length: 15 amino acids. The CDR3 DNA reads TGTGCCAGCAGTGTGCGGACTAGCGGGAAAGACGAGCAGTACTTC. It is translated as CASSVRTSGKDEQYF. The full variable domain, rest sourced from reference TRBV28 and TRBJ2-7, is DVKVTQSSRYLVKRTGEKVFLECVQDMDHENMFWYRQDPGLGLRLIYFSYDVKMKEKGDIPEGYSVSREKKERFSLILESASTNQTSMYLCASSVRTSGKDEQYFGPGTRLTVT.

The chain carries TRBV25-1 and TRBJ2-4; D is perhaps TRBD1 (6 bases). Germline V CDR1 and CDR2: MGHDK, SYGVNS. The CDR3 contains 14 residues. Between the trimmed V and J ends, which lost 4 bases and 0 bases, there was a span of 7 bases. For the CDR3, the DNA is TGTGCCAGCAGTGCGACAGGAGCCAAAAACATTCAGTACTTC. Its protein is CASSATGAKNIQYF.

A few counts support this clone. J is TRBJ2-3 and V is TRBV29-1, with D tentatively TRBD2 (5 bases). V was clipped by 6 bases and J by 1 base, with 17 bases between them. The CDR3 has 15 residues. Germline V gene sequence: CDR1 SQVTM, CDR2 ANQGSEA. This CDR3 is CSVSPRSGGTDTQYF. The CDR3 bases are TGCAGCGTATCCCCCCGGTCCGGGGGCACAGATACGCAGTATTTT.

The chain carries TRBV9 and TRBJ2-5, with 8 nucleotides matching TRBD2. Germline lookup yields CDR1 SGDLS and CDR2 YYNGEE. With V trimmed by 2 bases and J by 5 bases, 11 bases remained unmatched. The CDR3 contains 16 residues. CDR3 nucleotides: TGTGCCAGCAGCGTTGTCCCCGGACTAGCTCGGGAGACCCAGTACTTC. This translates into CASSVVPGLARETQYF.

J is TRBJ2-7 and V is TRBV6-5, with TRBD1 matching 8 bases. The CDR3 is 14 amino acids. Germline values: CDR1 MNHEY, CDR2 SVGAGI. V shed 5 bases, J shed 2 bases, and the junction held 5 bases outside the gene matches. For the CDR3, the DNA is TGTGCCAGCAGTAGGGACAGGCTAACCTACGAGCAGTACTTC. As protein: CASSRDRLTYEQYF.

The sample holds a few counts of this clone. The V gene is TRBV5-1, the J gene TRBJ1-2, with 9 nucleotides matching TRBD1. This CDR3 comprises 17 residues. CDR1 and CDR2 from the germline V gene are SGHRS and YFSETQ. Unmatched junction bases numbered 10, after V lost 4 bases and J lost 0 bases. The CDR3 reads CASSLNRDRVSNYGYTF. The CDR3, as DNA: TGCGCCAGCAGCCTAAACCGGGACAGGGTGTCTAACTATGGCTACACCTTC.

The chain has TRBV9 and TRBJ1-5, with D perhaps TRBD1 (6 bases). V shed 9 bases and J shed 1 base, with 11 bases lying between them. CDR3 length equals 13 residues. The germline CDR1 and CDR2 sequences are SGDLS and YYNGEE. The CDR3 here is CATPGGSNQPQHF. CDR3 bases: TGTGCCACTCCGGGGGGCAGCAATCAGCCCCAGCATTTT.

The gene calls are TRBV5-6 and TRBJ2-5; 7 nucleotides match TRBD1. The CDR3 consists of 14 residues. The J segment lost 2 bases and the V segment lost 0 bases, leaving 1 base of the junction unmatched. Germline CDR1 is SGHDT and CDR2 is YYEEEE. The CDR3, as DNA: TGTGCCAGCAGCTTGGGACAGGGTCAAGAGACCCAGTACTTC. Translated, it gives CASSLGQGQETQYF.

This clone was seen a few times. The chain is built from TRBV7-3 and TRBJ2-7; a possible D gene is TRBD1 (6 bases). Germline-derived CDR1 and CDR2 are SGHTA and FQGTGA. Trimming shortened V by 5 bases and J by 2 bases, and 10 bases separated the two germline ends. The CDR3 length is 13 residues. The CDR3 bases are TGTGCCAGCAGCATACAGGGACCCTACGAGCAGTACTTC. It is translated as CASSIQGPYEQYF.

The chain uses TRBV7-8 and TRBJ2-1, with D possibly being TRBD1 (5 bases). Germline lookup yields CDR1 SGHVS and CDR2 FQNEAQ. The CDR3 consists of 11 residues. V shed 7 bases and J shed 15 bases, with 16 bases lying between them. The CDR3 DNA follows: TGTGCCAGCACCTTCAGACAGAGGATGTTCTTC. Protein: CASTFRQRMFF.

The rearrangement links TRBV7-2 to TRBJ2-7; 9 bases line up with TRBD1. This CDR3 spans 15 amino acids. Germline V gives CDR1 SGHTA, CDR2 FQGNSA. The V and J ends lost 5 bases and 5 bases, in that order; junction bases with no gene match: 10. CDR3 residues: CASSTQQGAIHEQYF. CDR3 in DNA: TGTGCCAGCAGCACCCAACAGGGGGCTATCCACGAGCAGTACTTC. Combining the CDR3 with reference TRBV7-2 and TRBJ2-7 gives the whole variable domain GAGVSQSPSNKVTEKGKDVELRCDPISGHTALYWYRQSLGQGLEFLIYFQGNSAPDKSGLPSDRFSAERTGGSVSTLTIQRTQQEDSAVYLCASSTQQGAIHEQYFGPGTRLTVT.

CDR3 in amino acids: CASSDAAFKQFF. DNA for the CDR3: TGTGCCAGCAGTGATGCAGCGTTTAAGCAGTTCTTC. This rearrangement joins TRBV2 to TRBJ2-1; D not certain. V lost 3 bases and J lost 11, with 11 bases in between. The CDR3 runs 12 residues. Germline-derived CDR1 and CDR2 are SNHLY and FYNNEI. The full variable domain, its missing parts supplied by reference TRBV2 and TRBJ2-1, is EPEVTQTPSHQVTQMGQEVILRCVPISNHLYFYWYRQILGQKVEFLVSFYNNEISEKSEIFDDQFSVERPDGSNFTLKIRSTKLEDSAMYFCASSDAAFKQFFGPGTRLTVL.

The chain's CDR3 is CASSRQGARTYEQYF. The CDR3 DNA follows: TGTGCCAGCAGCAGACAGGGGGCACGTACCTACGAGCAGTACTTC. The chain carries TRBV7-9 and TRBJ2-7; the match to TRBD1 covers 10 bases. Germline V lookup: CDR1 SEHNR, CDR2 FQNEAQ (reference sequence). V dropped 5 bases and J dropped 2; count of bases not matched to a gene: 6. The CDR3 is 15 residues long.

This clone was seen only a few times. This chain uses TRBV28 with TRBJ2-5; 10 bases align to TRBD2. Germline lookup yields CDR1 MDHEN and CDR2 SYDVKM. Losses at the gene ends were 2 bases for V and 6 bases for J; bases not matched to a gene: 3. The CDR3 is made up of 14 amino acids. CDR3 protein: CASSLTLAGQTQYF. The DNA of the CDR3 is TGTGCCAGCAGTTTAACACTAGCGGGGCAGACCCAGTACTTC.

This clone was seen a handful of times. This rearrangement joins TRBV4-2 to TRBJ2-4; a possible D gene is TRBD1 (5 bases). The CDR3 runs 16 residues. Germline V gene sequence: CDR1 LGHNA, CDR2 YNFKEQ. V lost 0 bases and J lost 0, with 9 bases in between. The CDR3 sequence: CASSQDRTLAKNIQYF. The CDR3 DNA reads TGTGCCAGCAGCCAAGACAGGACACTAGCCAAAAACATTCAGTACTTC.